This T cell receptor beta chain comes out of a study of CXCR3-negative and CXCR3-positive naive CD8 T cells. Study observations and caveats: In CXCR3-positive naive cells, the TRB CDR3s were more hydrophobic than in CXCR3-negative naive cells. In naive cells, CXCR3-negative and CXCR3-positive subsets had similar TRBV-TRBJ usage; memory cells differed.

The CDR3 totals 13 residues. Germline V CDR1 and CDR2: SQVTM, ANQGSEA. Points on this clonotype: Its cognate antigen is unknown.

cDNA libraries for TRB were generated by 5' RACE incorporating UMI labels. After re-calling the 5' RACE reads, TCRdb lists one entry per CDR3 protein, DNA absent. This repertoire includes more than 100,000 distinct CDR3 sequences. The chain recombines TRBV29-1 with TRBJ1-1; no DNA is available, so the TRBD1 call from TCRdb remains unchecked. This TCR was sampled from a human donor in good health. Some clones in this sample may be carry-over from other donors' samples. Specimen: naive CXCR3+ CD8+ T cells from blood. Subset reported: CD45RO-CCR7+CD27+CD95- naive CD8+ T cells expressing CXCR3 (TNR3+). This CDR3 reads CSALPGATTEAFF.